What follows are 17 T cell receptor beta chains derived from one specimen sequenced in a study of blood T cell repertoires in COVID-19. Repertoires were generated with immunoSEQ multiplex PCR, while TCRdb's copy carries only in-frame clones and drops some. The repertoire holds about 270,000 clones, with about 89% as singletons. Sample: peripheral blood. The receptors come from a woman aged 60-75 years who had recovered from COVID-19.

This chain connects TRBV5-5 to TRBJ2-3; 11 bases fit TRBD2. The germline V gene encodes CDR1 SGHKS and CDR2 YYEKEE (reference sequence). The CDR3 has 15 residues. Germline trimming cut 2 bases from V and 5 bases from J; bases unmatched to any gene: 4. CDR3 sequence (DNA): TGTGCCAGCAGCTTACTAGCGGGAGATAAAGATACGCAGTATTTT. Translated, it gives CASSLLAGDKDTQYF.

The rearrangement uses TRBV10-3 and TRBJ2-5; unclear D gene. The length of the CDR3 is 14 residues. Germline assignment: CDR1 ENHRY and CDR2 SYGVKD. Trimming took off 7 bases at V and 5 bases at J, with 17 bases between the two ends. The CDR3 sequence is CAIKEGLAAETQYF. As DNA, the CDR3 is TGTGCCATCAAGGAAGGCTTAGCTGCGGAGACCCAGTACTTC.

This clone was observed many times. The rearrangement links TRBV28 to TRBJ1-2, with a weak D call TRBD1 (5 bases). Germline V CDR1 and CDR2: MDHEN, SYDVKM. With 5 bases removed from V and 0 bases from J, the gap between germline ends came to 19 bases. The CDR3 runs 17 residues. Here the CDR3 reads CASSPRQTRFPNYGYTF. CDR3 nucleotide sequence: TGTGCCAGCAGTCCCCGACAGACCAGATTTCCTAACTATGGCTACACCTTC.

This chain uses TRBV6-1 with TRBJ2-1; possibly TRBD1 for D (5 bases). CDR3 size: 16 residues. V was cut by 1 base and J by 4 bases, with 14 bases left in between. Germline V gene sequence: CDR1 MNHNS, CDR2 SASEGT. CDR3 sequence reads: CASSEEVWQGYNEQFF. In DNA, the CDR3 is TGTGCCAGCAGTGAAGAGGTCTGGCAGGGATACAATGAGCAGTTCTTC.

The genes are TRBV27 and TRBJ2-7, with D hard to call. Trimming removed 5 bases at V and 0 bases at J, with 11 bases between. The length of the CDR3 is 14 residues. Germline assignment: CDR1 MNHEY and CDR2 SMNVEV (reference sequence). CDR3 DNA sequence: TGTGCCAGCAGTGACCGACGGAGCTCCTACGAGCAGTACTTC. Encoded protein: CASSDRRSSYEQYF.

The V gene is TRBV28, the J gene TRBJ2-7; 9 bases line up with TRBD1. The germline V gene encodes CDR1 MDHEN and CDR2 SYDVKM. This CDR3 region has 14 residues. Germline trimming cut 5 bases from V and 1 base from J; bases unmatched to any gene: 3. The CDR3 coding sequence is TGTGCCAGCAGTACGGGACAGGGTTCCTACGAGCAGTACTTC. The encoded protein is CASSTGQGSYEQYF.

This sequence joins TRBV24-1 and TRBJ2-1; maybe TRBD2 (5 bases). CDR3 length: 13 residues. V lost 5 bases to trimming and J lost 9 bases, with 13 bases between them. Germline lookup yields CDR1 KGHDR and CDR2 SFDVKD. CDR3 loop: CATSVTTRGEQFF. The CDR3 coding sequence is TGTGCCACCAGTGTCACTACCCGGGGTGAGCAGTTCTTC.

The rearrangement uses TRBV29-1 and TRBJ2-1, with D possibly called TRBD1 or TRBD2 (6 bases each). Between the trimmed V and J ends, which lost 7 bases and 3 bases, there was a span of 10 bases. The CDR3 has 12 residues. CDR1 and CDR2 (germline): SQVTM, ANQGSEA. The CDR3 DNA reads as TGCAGCGCTGAGGGGGGCTACAATGAGCAGTTCTTC. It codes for CSAEGGYNEQFF.

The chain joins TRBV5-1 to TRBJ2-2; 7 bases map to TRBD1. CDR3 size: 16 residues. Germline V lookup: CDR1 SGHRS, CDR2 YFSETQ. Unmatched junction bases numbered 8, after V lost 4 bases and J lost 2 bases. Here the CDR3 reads CASSLMDRRNTGELFF. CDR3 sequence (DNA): TGCGCCAGCAGCCTGATGGACAGGAGAAACACCGGGGAGCTGTTTTTT.

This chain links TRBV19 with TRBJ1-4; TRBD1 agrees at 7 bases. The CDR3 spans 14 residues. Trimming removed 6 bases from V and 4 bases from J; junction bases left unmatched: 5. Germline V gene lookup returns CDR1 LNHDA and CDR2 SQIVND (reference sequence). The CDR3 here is CASRQDRNNEKLFF. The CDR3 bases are TGTGCCAGTAGGCAGGACAGGAATAATGAAAAACTGTTTTTT.

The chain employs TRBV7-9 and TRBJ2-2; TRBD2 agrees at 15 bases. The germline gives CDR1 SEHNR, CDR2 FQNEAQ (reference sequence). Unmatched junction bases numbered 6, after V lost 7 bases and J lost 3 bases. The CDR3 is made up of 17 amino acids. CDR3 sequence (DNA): TGTGCCAGCATCGGGACTAGCGGGGGGCCGGACACCGGGGAGCTGTTTTTT. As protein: CASIGTSGGPDTGELFF.

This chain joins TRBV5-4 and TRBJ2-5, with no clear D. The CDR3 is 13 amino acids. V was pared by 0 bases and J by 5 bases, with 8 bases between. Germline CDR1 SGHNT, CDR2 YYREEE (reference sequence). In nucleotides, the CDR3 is TGTGCCAGCAGCTTGGGACAAAAGGAGACCCAGTACTTC. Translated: CASSLGQKETQYF.

The CDR3 loop reads CSASEEGYTEAFF. The CDR3 coding sequence is TGCAGTGCTAGTGAAGAGGGCTACACTGAAGCTTTCTTT. The V gene is TRBV20-1, the J gene TRBJ1-1; no reliable D call. The CDR3 loop spans 13 amino acids. The germline gives CDR1 DFQATT, CDR2 SNEGSKA (reference sequence). Trimming cost V 3 bases and J 3 bases, with 11 bases left between them.

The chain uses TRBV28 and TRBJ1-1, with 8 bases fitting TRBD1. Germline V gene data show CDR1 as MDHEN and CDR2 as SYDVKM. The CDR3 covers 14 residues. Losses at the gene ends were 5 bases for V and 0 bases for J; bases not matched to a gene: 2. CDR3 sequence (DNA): TGTGCCAGCAGTCGACAGGGGCTGAACACTGAAGCTTTCTTT. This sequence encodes CASSRQGLNTEAFF.

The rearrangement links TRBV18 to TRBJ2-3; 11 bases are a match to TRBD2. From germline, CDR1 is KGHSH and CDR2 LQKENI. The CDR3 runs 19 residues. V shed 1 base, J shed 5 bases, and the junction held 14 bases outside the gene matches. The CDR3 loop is CASSPQGKGLAGLKDTQYF. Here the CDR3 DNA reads TGTGCCAGCTCACCACAGGGGAAAGGACTAGCGGGTCTTAAAGATACGCAGTATTTT. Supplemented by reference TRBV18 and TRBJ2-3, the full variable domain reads NAGVMQNPRHLVRRRGQEARLRCSPMKGHSHVYWYRQLPEEGLKFMVYLQKENIIDESGMPKERFSAEFPKEGPSILRIQQVVRGDSAAYFCASSPQGKGLAGLKDTQYFGPGTRLTVL.

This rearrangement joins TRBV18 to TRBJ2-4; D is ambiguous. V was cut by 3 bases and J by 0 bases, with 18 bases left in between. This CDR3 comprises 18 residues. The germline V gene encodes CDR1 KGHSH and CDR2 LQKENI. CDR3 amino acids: CASSPPKPIGAAKNIQYF. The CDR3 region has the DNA TGTGCCAGCTCACCCCCGAAACCCATCGGTGCAGCCAAAAACATTCAGTACTTC.

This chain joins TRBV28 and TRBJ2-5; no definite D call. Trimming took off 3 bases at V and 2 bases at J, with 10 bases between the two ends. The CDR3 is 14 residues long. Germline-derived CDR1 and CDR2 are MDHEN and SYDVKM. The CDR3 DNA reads TGTGCCAGCAGTTTGGTCAGAATTCAAGAGACCCAGTACTTC. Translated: CASSLVRIQETQYF.